A selection of T cell receptor beta chains follows, all from one sample in a study of patients and donors after allogeneic stem cell transplantation. From the RT-PCR reads, TCRdb called clonotypes with MiXCR, one entry per CDR3 protein. There are more than 850,000 distinct CDR3 sequences in the sample; 18% occur only once, and around 6% lies in the top ten. The sequenced sample was blood, either unsorted or a sorted T cell fraction (not recorded which). These receptors all come from a human donor who was either an allogeneic HSCT recipient or a stem cell or donor lymphocyte infusion donor (not recorded which). It is not recorded whose cells these are; they may come from a transplant donor. Both conserved end residues are part of each CDR3. A D gene is named only where the DNA matches it firmly. Expanded clones are given a class, and other clones once, few, many or no size at all.

CDR3aa: CASSFTQDTGELFF
CDR3nt: TGTGCCAGCAGTTTCACCCAAGACACCGGGGAGCTGTTTTTT
v_gene: TRBV28
d_gene: .
abundance: .
j_gene: TRBJ2-2

CDR3aa: CASSQDVKWGGTEAFF
CDR3nt: TGTGCCAGCAGCCAAGATGTGAAATGGGGGGGAACTGAAGCTTTCTTT
v_gene: TRBV4-2
d_gene: .
abundance: .
j_gene: TRBJ1-1

CDR3aa: CSASRENRDTQYF
CDR3nt: TGCAGTGCTAGTAGGGAGAACAGAGATACGCAGTATTTT
v_gene: TRBV20-1
d_gene: .
abundance: .
j_gene: TRBJ2-3

CDR3aa: CASSQVETGRSYEQYF
CDR3nt: TGCGCCAGCAGCCAAGTGGAAACGGGGCGATCCTACGAGCAGTACTTC
v_gene: TRBV4-3
d_gene: .
abundance: .
j_gene: TRBJ2-7

CDR3aa: CASSLRTDRPSYEQYF
CDR3nt: TGTGCCAGCAGCTTGCGGACAGACCGACCATCCTACGAGCAGTACTTC
v_gene: TRBV5-8
d_gene: .
abundance: .
j_gene: TRBJ2-7

CDR3aa: CSARDLTGAWTEAFF
CDR3nt: TGCAGTGCTAGAGACCTGACAGGGGCTTGGACTGAAGCTTTCTTT
v_gene: TRBV20-1
d_gene: TRBD1
abundance: few
j_gene: TRBJ1-1

CDR3aa: CASSHVGRANTGELFF
CDR3nt: TGTGCCAGCAGCCACGTCGGGAGGGCGAACACCGGGGAGCTGTTTTTT
v_gene: TRBV3-1
d_gene: TRBD2
abundance: .
j_gene: TRBJ2-2

CDR3aa: CASIMRPVVTEAFF
CDR3nt: TGTGCCAGCATCATGAGGCCGGTAGTTACTGAAGCTTTCTTT
v_gene: TRBV21-1
d_gene: .
abundance: .
j_gene: TRBJ1-1

CDR3aa: CASSERTTVYNQPQHF
CDR3nt: TGTGCCAGCAGTGAACGGACTACTGTATACAATCAGCCCCAGCATTTT
v_gene: TRBV2
d_gene: .
abundance: once
j_gene: TRBJ1-5

CDR3aa: CASSLPDNLDYGYTF
CDR3nt: TGTGCCAGCAGCTTACCCGACAACCTAGACTATGGCTACACCTTC
v_gene: TRBV7-9
d_gene: .
abundance: few
j_gene: TRBJ1-2

CDR3aa: CASTPWAGPRDTQYF
CDR3nt: TGTGCCAGCACGCCTTGGGCAGGCCCGAGAGATACGCAGTATTTT
v_gene: TRBV27
d_gene: .
abundance: .
j_gene: TRBJ2-3

CDR3aa: CSASNVAGSYNEQFF
CDR3nt: TGCAGTGCTAGTAATGTAGCGGGCTCCTACAATGAGCAGTTCTTC
v_gene: TRBV20-1
d_gene: TRBD2
abundance: .
j_gene: TRBJ2-1

CDR3aa: CASAFLAGGPTDTQYF
CDR3nt: TGTGCCAGCGCCTTCCTAGCGGGGGGCCCCACAGATACGCAGTATTTT
v_gene: TRBV9
d_gene: TRBD2
abundance: few
j_gene: TRBJ2-3

CDR3aa: CASSSGLHTEAFF
CDR3nt: TGTGCCAGCAGCTCCGGACTGCACACTGAAGCTTTCTTT
v_gene: TRBV13
d_gene: .
abundance: .
j_gene: TRBJ1-1

CDR3aa: CASTTPPGPSVHEQYF
CDR3nt: TGTGCCAGCACCACCCCCCCAGGTCCTAGCGTCCACGAGCAGTACTTC
v_gene: TRBV6-2/TRBV6-3
d_gene: .
abundance: few
j_gene: TRBJ2-7

CDR3aa: CASSRTGQGSSYEQYF
CDR3nt: TGTGCCAGCAGCCGCACCGGACAGGGGAGCTCCTACGAGCAGTACTTC
v_gene: TRBV7-2
d_gene: TRBD1
abundance: .
j_gene: TRBJ2-7

CDR3aa: CASSLMRGLVSYNEQFF
CDR3nt: TGCGCCAGCAGCTTGATGAGGGGACTAGTTTCCTACAATGAGCAGTTCTTC
v_gene: TRBV5-1
d_gene: TRBD2
abundance: few
j_gene: TRBJ2-1

CDR3aa: CASSLNGRADTQYF
CDR3nt: TGTGCCAGCAGTTTAAACGGGAGGGCGGATACGCAGTATTTT
v_gene: TRBV12-3/TRBV12-4
d_gene: TRBD2
abundance: many
j_gene: TRBJ2-3

CDR3aa: CATSDFSRGNNQPQHF
CDR3nt: TGTGCCACCAGTGATTTCTCCAGGGGGAACAATCAGCCCCAGCATTTT
v_gene: TRBV24-1
d_gene: TRBD1
abundance: few
j_gene: TRBJ1-5

CDR3aa: CASSLRDRNFYGYTF
CDR3nt: TGTGCCAGCAGCTTGCGGGACAGGAACTTCTATGGCTACACCTTC
v_gene: TRBV5-6
d_gene: TRBD1
abundance: .
j_gene: TRBJ1-2

CDR3aa: CASSLRGGGGGELFF
CDR3nt: TGTGCCAGCAGCTTACGGGGCGGAGGTGGCGGGGAGCTGTTTTTT
v_gene: TRBV11-3
d_gene: .
abundance: few
j_gene: TRBJ2-2

CDR3aa: CASSLVASGGGNTGELFF
CDR3nt: TGTGCCAGCAGCTTAGTCGCTAGCGGGGGTGGTAACACCGGGGAGCTGTTTTTT
v_gene: TRBV7-2
d_gene: TRBD2
abundance: .
j_gene: TRBJ2-2

CDR3aa: CSAHDRASNQPQHF
CDR3nt: TGCAGTGCTCACGACAGGGCGAGCAATCAGCCCCAGCATTTT
v_gene: TRBV20-1
d_gene: TRBD1
abundance: .
j_gene: TRBJ1-5

CDR3aa: CASSPSPELTEAFF
CDR3nt: TGTGCCAGCAGTCCCTCGCCAGAGCTAACTGAAGCTTTCTTT
v_gene: TRBV6-2/TRBV6-3
d_gene: .
abundance: .
j_gene: TRBJ1-1